This entry is about one TCR beta chain. The data stem from a study of Ad26.COV2.S vaccination and SARS-CoV-2 variants. About the study: Each vaccinee took Ad26.COV2.S intramuscularly, once or twice 56 days apart.

CDR3 size: 14 residues. The ends were cut back, 8 bases at V and 8 bases at J, with 22 bases in the middle. Germline-derived CDR1 and CDR2 are SGHNT and YENEEA. The sample's treatment: some 20 received Ad26.COV2.S at low or high dose, single or two shots; 5 received placebo; per-sample allocation not given. Samples were taken on day 63 after the first vaccine or placebo injection. As its vector, the vaccine had Ad26, which expressed Wuhan-strain SARS-CoV-2 spike. Sequencing used immunoSEQ multiplex PCR; TCRdb keeps in-frame clones, though not all of them. There are roughly 320,000 clones in the sample; around 84% occur only once, and more than 1.5% lies in the top ten.

The V gene is TRBV11-3, the J gene TRBJ2-7; a weak D match, TRBD2 (5 bases). The sample here was peripheral blood, taken in a trial of Ad26.COV2.S vaccine versus placebo. The clonotype originates from a person between 18 and 65 years old who received the Ad26.COV2.S COVID-19 vaccine or a placebo. The DNA for the CDR3 is TGTGCCAGCGGGCCGGGAAACAGCCAAGACCAGCAGTACTTC. It yields the protein CASGPGNSQDQQYF.